Listed below are T cell receptor beta chains from one sample, sequenced in a study of regulatory T cells in long-lasting Graves disease. TCRdb re-called the multiplex PCR reads with MiXCR, one entry per CDR3 protein. The data show 600,000 to 850,000 distinct CDR3 sequences, 25% to 35% seen once. The starting material was peripheral blood mononuclear cells (PBMCs), obtained when the disease was refractory, from a patient treated with antithyroid drugs. These receptors originate from a female donor with Graves disease. Each CDR3 is given with its conserved first and last residue. D genes are given only for firm matches. Some rows have no size entry. The others give once, few or many, or a class for an expanded clone.

D gene: -; V gene: TRBV12-3/TRBV12-4; J gene: TRBJ2-2; clone size: -; CDR3 DNA: TGTGCCAGCAGACCCACGGGGACGAACACCGGGGAGCTGTTTTTT; CDR3 protein: CASRPTGTNTGELFF
D gene: -; V gene: TRBV15; J gene: TRBJ1-2; clone size: many; CDR3 DNA: TGTGCCACCAGCAGAGTAAGGGGGGCAGAACGGGGCTACACCTTC; CDR3 protein: CATSRVRGAERGYTF
D gene: -; V gene: TRBV6-2/TRBV6-3; J gene: TRBJ1-3; clone size: -; CDR3 DNA: TGTGCCAGCAGTTACTCTACAATCTCTGGAAACACCATATATTTT; CDR3 protein: CASSYSTISGNTIYF
D gene: -; V gene: TRBV27; J gene: TRBJ1-1; clone size: few; CDR3 DNA: TGTGCCAGCAGTTTAGTAGGGGCAGCTGAAGCTTTCTTT; CDR3 protein: CASSLVGAAEAFF
D gene: TRBD1; V gene: TRBV19; J gene: TRBJ1-2; clone size: many; CDR3 DNA: TGTGCCAGCAGCCTAGACAGGGACGGCTACACCTTC; CDR3 protein: CASSLDRDGYTF
D gene: -; V gene: TRBV7-3; J gene: TRBJ1-1; clone size: -; CDR3 DNA: TGTGCCAGCAGTCCTGGCCCCCGACAGGTGATCAACACTGAAGCTTTCTTT; CDR3 protein: CASSPGPRQVINTEAFF
D gene: TRBD2; V gene: TRBV6-1; J gene: TRBJ2-7; clone size: few; CDR3 DNA: TGTGCCAGCAGACCCCTTCTAGCGGCCTACGAGCAGTACTTC; CDR3 protein: CASRPLLAAYEQYF
D gene: TRBD1; V gene: TRBV9; J gene: TRBJ2-7; clone size: few; CDR3 DNA: TGTGCCAGCAGCGCAGGGACAGGTCAGACCTACGAGCAGTACTTC; CDR3 protein: CASSAGTGQTYEQYF
D gene: -; V gene: TRBV27; J gene: TRBJ1-4; clone size: -; CDR3 DNA: TGTGCCAGCAGCCTAGGGCGGTGCAGTGAAAAACTGTTTTTT; CDR3 protein: CASSLGRCSEKLFF
D gene: TRBD1; V gene: TRBV5-1; J gene: TRBJ2-7; clone size: many; CDR3 DNA: TGTGCCAGCAGTGGGACAGGGGGTAACGAGCAGTACTTC; CDR3 protein: CASSGTGGNEQYF
D gene: -; V gene: TRBV6-2/TRBV6-3; J gene: TRBJ2-7; clone size: many; CDR3 DNA: TGTGCCAGCAAAGACAGAATCTCCTACGAGCAGTACTTC; CDR3 protein: CASKDRISYEQYF
D gene: -; V gene: TRBV18; J gene: TRBJ1-6; clone size: few; CDR3 DNA: TGTGCCAGCTCACCACGGGGGGTGAATTCACCCCTCCACTTT; CDR3 protein: CASSPRGVNSPLHF
D gene: -; V gene: TRBV9; J gene: TRBJ1-2; clone size: -; CDR3 DNA: TGTGCCAGCAGCGTAGGGGACAAAAACTATGGCTACACCTTC; CDR3 protein: CASSVGDKNYGYTF
D gene: -; V gene: TRBV20-1; J gene: TRBJ2-7; clone size: few; CDR3 DNA: TGCAGTGCTAGAGACCTTCCGGGGACACCATACGAGCAGTACTTC; CDR3 protein: CSARDLPGTPYEQYF
D gene: TRBD1; V gene: TRBV12-3/TRBV12-4; J gene: TRBJ2-7; clone size: -; CDR3 DNA: TGTGCCAGCAGTTTGGGGACAGGGACCCACGAGCAGTACTTC; CDR3 protein: CASSLGTGTHEQYF
D gene: TRBD1; V gene: TRBV6-2/TRBV6-3; J gene: TRBJ2-7; clone size: many; CDR3 DNA: TGTGCCAGCAGTTCCGGGACAGGCGGCCTCGAGCAGTACTTC; CDR3 protein: CASSSGTGGLEQYF
D gene: TRBD2; V gene: TRBV7-2; J gene: TRBJ2-7; clone size: few; CDR3 DNA: TGTGCCAGCAGCAGGACTAGCGGGGGAGACTACGAGCAGTACTTC; CDR3 protein: CASSRTSGGDYEQYF
D gene: TRBD2; V gene: TRBV2; J gene: TRBJ2-7; clone size: -; CDR3 DNA: TGTGCCAGCAGGGTGGGACTAGCGGAGATCTCCTACGAGCAGTACTTC; CDR3 protein: CASRVGLAEISYEQYF
D gene: -; V gene: TRBV30; J gene: TRBJ2-5; clone size: -; CDR3 DNA: TGTGCCTTATTAGCGGAAGAGACCCAGTACTTC; CDR3 protein: CALLAEETQYF
D gene: -; V gene: TRBV12-3/TRBV12-4; J gene: TRBJ1-6; clone size: -; CDR3 DNA: TGTGCCAGCAGTTTAGGAGGGAGGGGATCTAATTCACCCCTCCACTTT; CDR3 protein: CASSLGGRGSNSPLHF
D gene: -; V gene: TRBV12-3/TRBV12-4; J gene: TRBJ2-7; clone size: -; CDR3 DNA: TGTGCCAGCACCCACCCCCCGGCCTACGAGCAGTACTTC; CDR3 protein: CASTHPPAYEQYF
D gene: -; V gene: TRBV6-6; J gene: TRBJ1-2; clone size: -; CDR3 DNA: TGTGCCAGCAGTTACTCGACGCGGGCCGATGGCTACACCTTC; CDR3 protein: CASSYSTRADGYTF
D gene: -; V gene: TRBV30; J gene: TRBJ1-1; clone size: -; CDR3 DNA: TGTGCCTGGAGTGCCACGGGGGCCGCTGAAGCTTTCTTT; CDR3 protein: CAWSATGAAEAFF
D gene: -; V gene: TRBV12-3/TRBV12-4; J gene: TRBJ1-1; clone size: many; CDR3 DNA: TGTGCCAGCAGCTTGGCCACAGGGCTCAACACTGAAGCTTTCTTT; CDR3 protein: CASSLATGLNTEAFF
D gene: -; V gene: TRBV20-1; J gene: TRBJ2-6; clone size: -; CDR3 DNA: TGCAGTGCACCCCCGACATACCAAGCGTCCTCTGGGGCCAACGTCCTGACTTTC; CDR3 protein: CSAPPTYQASSGANVLTF
D gene: TRBD1; V gene: TRBV6-1; J gene: TRBJ2-1; clone size: few; CDR3 DNA: TGTGCCAGCAGTCACCGGGACAGTGCCTACAATGAGCAGTTCTTC; CDR3 protein: CASSHRDSAYNEQFF
D gene: -; V gene: TRBV19; J gene: TRBJ2-6; clone size: -; CDR3 DNA: TGTGCCAGTAGTACGCAGGGAGCTGGGGCCAACGTCCTGACTTTC; CDR3 protein: CASSTQGAGANVLTF
D gene: -; V gene: TRBV18; J gene: TRBJ1-2; clone size: few; CDR3 DNA: TGTGCCAGCTCACCTAAACCCACCGGAGTGGTCGGCTACACCTTC; CDR3 protein: CASSPKPTGVVGYTF
D gene: -; V gene: TRBV12-3/TRBV12-4; J gene: TRBJ2-5; clone size: -; CDR3 DNA: TGTGCCAGCAGTTACTCTGGGGGCCATGAAGAGACCCAGTACTTC; CDR3 protein: CASSYSGGHEETQYF
D gene: TRBD1; V gene: TRBV28; J gene: TRBJ1-5; clone size: many; CDR3 DNA: TGTGCCAGCAGTTTCGGGGACAGTTATCAGCCCCAGCATTTT; CDR3 protein: CASSFGDSYQPQHF
D gene: TRBD1; V gene: TRBV9; J gene: TRBJ1-1; clone size: -; CDR3 DNA: TGTGCCAGCAGCTTAACCGGGACAGGACTAAGGGGTGAAGCTTTCTTT; CDR3 protein: CASSLTGTGLRGEAFF
D gene: -; V gene: TRBV6-5; J gene: TRBJ1-2; clone size: -; CDR3 DNA: TGTGCCAGCAGTTACTCGGGCCCCCAAAACCCCAATGGCTACACCTTC; CDR3 protein: CASSYSGPQNPNGYTF
D gene: -; V gene: TRBV19; J gene: TRBJ1-5; clone size: -; CDR3 DNA: TGTGCCGGTGGCGTTACGGCTAGCAATCAGCCCCAGCATTTT; CDR3 protein: CAGGVTASNQPQHF
D gene: -; V gene: TRBV7-3; J gene: TRBJ1-1; clone size: -; CDR3 DNA: TGTGCCAGCAGCTCTCAACGGAACACTGAAGCTTTCTTT; CDR3 protein: CASSSQRNTEAFF
D gene: -; V gene: TRBV28; J gene: TRBJ2-7; clone size: few; CDR3 DNA: TGTGCCAGCAGCTACACTAGTTTGAACTCCTACGAGCAGTACTTC; CDR3 protein: CASSYTSLNSYEQYF
D gene: -; V gene: TRBV12-3/TRBV12-4; J gene: TRBJ1-2; clone size: -; CDR3 DNA: TGTGCCGGCAGTTTGGAGCCGGGAGGCTACACCTTC; CDR3 protein: CAGSLEPGGYTF
D gene: TRBD2; V gene: TRBV27; J gene: TRBJ2-1; clone size: few; CDR3 DNA: TGTGCCAGCAGAGATGGGGCTAGCGGGACTTACAATGAGCAGTTCTTC; CDR3 protein: CASRDGASGTYNEQFF
D gene: TRBD2; V gene: TRBV20-1; J gene: TRBJ2-7; clone size: -; CDR3 DNA: TGCAGTGCGAAATTAGCGGGAGGAAACTACGAGCAGTACTTC; CDR3 protein: CSAKLAGGNYEQYF
D gene: -; V gene: TRBV19; J gene: TRBJ1-2; clone size: -; CDR3 DNA: TGTGCCAGTAGTATGACTTTGGTTCTTCTTAACTATGGCTACACCTTC; CDR3 protein: CASSMTLVLLNYGYTF
D gene: -; V gene: TRBV5-8; J gene: TRBJ2-3; clone size: -; CDR3 DNA: TGTGCCAGCAGCCGGAGGGATAGCCTCACAGATACGCAGTATTTT; CDR3 protein: CASSRRDSLTDTQYF
D gene: -; V gene: TRBV20-1; J gene: TRBJ1-1; clone size: -; CDR3 DNA: TGCAGTGCTAGACAAAGGAGAAAGAACACTGAAGCTTTCTTT; CDR3 protein: CSARQRRKNTEAFF
D gene: -; V gene: TRBV27; J gene: TRBJ1-1; clone size: -; CDR3 DNA: TGTGCCAGCAGTTTATCGTTTCTGGGAGGCACTGAAGCTTTCTTT; CDR3 protein: CASSLSFLGGTEAFF
D gene: -; V gene: TRBV7-3; J gene: TRBJ2-7; clone size: few; CDR3 DNA: TGTGCCAGCAGCTTACAGGGCAGAGATTACGAGCAGTACTTC; CDR3 protein: CASSLQGRDYEQYF
D gene: -; V gene: TRBV7-9; J gene: TRBJ2-7; clone size: -; CDR3 DNA: TGTGCCAGCAGCGTAGGGACTTTTTACGAGCAGTACTTC; CDR3 protein: CASSVGTFYEQYF
D gene: -; V gene: TRBV27; J gene: TRBJ2-7; clone size: -; CDR3 DNA: TGTGCCAGCAGTTTAGGAACAGGTGAGAAGTCATGGAGCTCCTACGAGCAGTACTTC; CDR3 protein: CASSLGTGEKSWSSYEQYF
D gene: -; V gene: TRBV10-3; J gene: TRBJ1-2; clone size: -; CDR3 DNA: TGTGCCATCAGTGGAACTAGACAGTATGGCTACACCTTC; CDR3 protein: CAISGTRQYGYTF
D gene: -; V gene: TRBV11-2; J gene: TRBJ2-2; clone size: -; CDR3 DNA: TGTGCCAGCAGGGCCGATACCGGGGAGCTGTTTTTT; CDR3 protein: CASRADTGELFF
D gene: -; V gene: TRBV24-1; J gene: TRBJ2-5; clone size: -; CDR3 DNA: TGTGCCACCAGCGCCCTTAACGGGGGTGTGGAGACCCAGTACTTC; CDR3 protein: CATSALNGGVETQYF
D gene: TRBD1; V gene: TRBV6-1; J gene: TRBJ1-2; clone size: many; CDR3 DNA: TGTGCCAGCACCGGACAGGGTAGAAACTATGGCTACACCTTC; CDR3 protein: CASTGQGRNYGYTF
D gene: -; V gene: TRBV5-5; J gene: TRBJ2-7; clone size: few; CDR3 DNA: TGTGCCAGCAGCTTGGGGCAGGGGAGAGGCGAGCAGTACTTC; CDR3 protein: CASSLGQGRGEQYF
D gene: TRBD1; V gene: TRBV28; J gene: TRBJ1-2; clone size: many; CDR3 DNA: TGTGCCAGCAGTTTAGAGGGACAGTGGGTTGGCTACACCTTC; CDR3 protein: CASSLEGQWVGYTF
D gene: TRBD2; V gene: TRBV2; J gene: TRBJ2-3; clone size: -; CDR3 DNA: TGTGCCAGCAGAAAACGGGAGGGCCATGATACGCAGTATTTT; CDR3 protein: CASRKREGHDTQYF
D gene: -; V gene: TRBV27; J gene: TRBJ2-6; clone size: few; CDR3 DNA: TGTGCCAGCAGTAGCACATACCAGGCCAACGTCCTGACTTTC; CDR3 protein: CASSSTYQANVLTF